Following are 32 T cell receptor beta chains from one sample sequenced in a study of blood T cell repertoires in COVID-19. Method: immunoSEQ multiplex PCR; TCRdb's copy keeps in-frame clones and lacks some. This sample has roughly 100,000 clones; roughly 76% occur once, and the top ten carry about 17%. The sample comprised peripheral blood. The receptors derive from a woman older than 75 with active or convalescent COVID-19.

CDR3: CASSPLTSGRSNTQYF. The CDR3 nucleotides read TGTGCCAGCAGTCCGCTGACTAGCGGGAGGTCAAATACGCAGTATTTT. V is TRBV2 and J is TRBJ2-3; TRBD2 matches 13 bases. Per germline, CDR1 SNHLY and CDR2 FYNNEI. Germline trimming cut 5 bases from V and 7 bases from J; bases unmatched to any gene: 9. The CDR3 totals 16 residues.

In its sample, this clone was seen a few times. The rearrangement joins TRBV6-5 to TRBJ1-1; 8 nucleotides line up with TRBD1. The CDR3 is made up of 14 amino acids. In germline, CDR1 is MNHEY, CDR2 SVGAGI. V dropped 8 bases and J dropped 3; count of bases not matched to a gene: 8. The CDR3: CASARGTGYTEAFF. Here the CDR3 DNA reads TGTGCCAGCGCCAGGGGGACAGGATACACTGAAGCTTTCTTT.

This chain links TRBV27 with TRBJ2-1; 11 bases map to TRBD2. The CDR3 has 16 residues. V lost 10 bases, J lost 4 bases, and 12 bases stayed unmatched. Germline V gene lookup returns CDR1 MNHEY and CDR2 SMNVEV (reference sequence). The CDR3 nucleotides read TGTGCCACCACCACCGGGACTAGCGGAAAATACAATGAGCAGTTCTTC. It yields the protein CATTTGTSGKYNEQFF.

The chain combines TRBV19 with TRBJ1-4; 7 positions match TRBD1. The V gene end was trimmed by 6 bases and the J gene end by 5 bases; junction bases not matched to a gene: 9. The CDR3 covers 15 residues. CDR1 and CDR2 (germline): LNHDA, SQIVND (reference sequence). CDR3 region: CASSEPGQSNEKLFF. The CDR3 nucleotides are TGTGCCAGTAGCGAACCGGGACAGTCAAATGAAAAACTGTTTTTT.

CDR3 amino acids: CSVKLAGRGEQFF. The CDR3 bases are TGCAGCGTAAAACTAGCGGGGAGGGGTGAGCAGTTCTTC. The chain carries TRBV29-1 and TRBJ2-1; 10 bases align to TRBD2. V was clipped by 6 bases and J by 9 bases; unmatched bases: 8. CDR3 length: 13 residues. Germline V lookup: CDR1 SQVTM, CDR2 ANQGSEA.

The chain carries TRBV14 and TRBJ1-4; 8 nucleotides line up with TRBD1. Per the germline V gene, CDR1 is SGHDN and CDR2 is FVKESK. V gave up 4 bases and J gave up 8 bases; unmatched junction bases: 9. The CDR3 sequence is 15 residues long. CDR3 DNA: TGTGCCAGCAGCCGCTCCGGGACAGGAGGGGAAAAACTGTTTTTT. Encoded protein: CASSRSGTGGEKLFF. The variable domain in full, with the rest retrieved from reference TRBV14 and TRBJ1-4, is EAGVTQFPSHSVIEKGQTVTLRCDPISGHDNLYWYRRVMGKEIKFLLHFVKESKQDESGMPNNRFLAERTGGTYSTLKVQPAELEDSGVYFCASSRSGTGGEKLFFGSGTQLSVL.

This clone was seen only once. The J gene is TRBJ2-1, the V gene TRBV7-2; TRBD2 agrees at 8 bases. Germline loops: CDR1 SGHTA, CDR2 FQGNSA. V dropped 2 bases and J dropped 7; count of bases not matched to a gene: 7. The CDR3 length is 15 residues. CDR3 loop: CASSLLAGGWNEQFF. CDR3 DNA sequence: TGTGCCAGCAGCTTATTGGCGGGAGGTTGGAATGAGCAGTTCTTC.

This clone has only a few counts. CDR3 sequence reads: CASSSGALGGAFF. The CDR3, as DNA: TGTGCCAGCAGCTCAGGGGCGCTCGGTGGAGCTTTCTTT. The chain couples TRBV7-9 to TRBJ1-1; possibly TRBD1 for D (6 bases). Per germline, CDR1 SEHNR and CDR2 FQNEAQ (reference sequence). The CDR3 runs 13 residues. Trimming cost V 4 bases and J 10 bases, with 16 bases left between them. Filled out from reference TRBV7-9 and TRBJ1-1, the complete variable domain reads DTGVSQNPRHKITKRGQNVTFRCDPISEHNRLYWYRQTLGQGPEFLTYFQNEAQLEKSRLLSDRFSAERPKGSFSTLEIQRTEQGDSAMYLCASSSGALGGAFFGQGTRLTVV.

This clone was detected only once. This same CDR3 is encoded by further DNA sequences in the sample. The chain links TRBV19 to TRBJ1-4, with 12 bases matching TRBD1. V trimming: 5 bases; J trimming: 7 bases; junction bases outside the gene matches: 5. The germline CDR1 and CDR2 sequences are LNHDA and SQIVND (reference sequence). The length of the CDR3 is 15 residues. CDR3 residues: CASSLPGQGAEKLFF. The DNA of the CDR3 is TGTGCCAGTAGTCTACCGGGACAGGGGGCTGAAAAACTGTTTTTT.

The V and J genes are TRBV7-8 and TRBJ1-2, with D maybe TRBD1 (5 bases). Germline V lookup: CDR1 SGHVS, CDR2 FQNEAQ. This CDR3 is built from 14 residues. Trimming took 0 bases from V and 3 from J, leaving 8 bases between them. For the CDR3, the DNA is TGTGCCAGCAGCTTAGCGCTAGGGGACTATGGCTACACCTTC. Protein: CASSLALGDYGYTF.

The rearrangement links TRBV9 to TRBJ2-3, with D possibly TRBD1 on 5 matching bases. Germline V gives CDR1 SGDLS, CDR2 YYNGEE. Trimming shortened V by 3 bases and J by 1 base, and 12 bases separated the two germline ends. CDR3 length: 15 residues. DNA of the CDR3: TGTGCCAGCAGCGGCAGGGTTCGGGGCACAGATACGCAGTATTTT. Its protein is CASSGRVRGTDTQYF.

The V and J genes are TRBV30 and TRBJ2-5; 10 bases are shared with TRBD2. V gave up 3 bases and J gave up 5 bases; unmatched junction bases: 9. This CDR3 region has 15 residues. Germline CDR1 reads GTSNPN; CDR2 reads SVGIG (reference sequence). CDR3 residues: CAWSLAGAPRETQYF. The CDR3 DNA reads as TGTGCCTGGAGCCTAGCGGGGGCCCCGCGGGAGACCCAGTACTTC.

The genes are TRBV21-1 and TRBJ2-7; the D call in the table, TRBD1, was not verified against the DNA. TRBV21-1 is a pseudogene segment. This CDR3 contains 15 residues. CDR3: CASSNEGRGRYERYF. In DNA form, the CDR3 reads TGTGCCAGCAGCAATGAAGGCAGGGGTAGGTACGAGCGGTACTTC.

A few counts support this clone. The DNA for the CDR3 is TGCAGCGTCCGGGACAGTGGAAACACCATATATTTT. Amino acid sequence: CSVRDSGNTIYF. V usage is TRBV29-1 and J usage is TRBJ1-3, with TRBD1 matching over 7 bases. V trimming: 6 bases; J trimming: 3 bases; junction bases outside the gene matches: 2. The length of the CDR3 is 12 residues. The germline V gene has CDR1 SQVTM and CDR2 ANQGSEA.

The chain is built from TRBV18 and TRBJ2-3, with 10 bases lining up with TRBD2. The V segment lost 1 base and the J segment 7 bases; nucleotides outside the gene matches: 5. CDR1 KGHSH and CDR2 LQKENI come from the germline V gene. The CDR3 spans 15 residues. CDR3 protein: CASSPLAGGENTQYF. The CDR3 nucleotides are TGTGCCAGCTCACCACTAGCGGGAGGCGAGAATACGCAGTATTTT.

This clone was recorded once. V is TRBV6-5 and J is TRBJ2-2; 13 bases fit TRBD2. V shed 2 bases and J 6 bases; nucleotides not matched to a gene: 0. Germline V CDR1 and CDR2: MNHEY, SVGAGI. This CDR3 comprises 15 residues. Written as DNA, the CDR3 is TGTGCCAGCAGTTACACTAGCGGGGGGGCCGGGGAGCTGTTTTTT. This codes for CASSYTSGGAGELFF.

This chain connects TRBV3-1 (or the pseudogene TRBV3-2) to TRBJ2-3; TRBD2 might be the D (6 bases). CDR3 length: 14 residues. Germline V gene data show CDR1 as LGHDT and CDR2 as YNNKEL (reference sequence). Between the trimmed V and J ends, which lost 3 bases and 2 bases, there was a span of 9 bases. CDR3 protein: CASSQGGDTDTQYF. The CDR3 DNA reads TGTGCCAGCAGCCAGGGCGGGGACACAGATACGCAGTATTTT.

The V gene is TRBV5-5, the J gene TRBJ2-7; 10 bases line up with TRBD2. The J segment lost 4 bases and the V segment lost 1 base, leaving 5 bases of the junction unmatched. Germline assignment: CDR1 SGHKS and CDR2 YYEKEE (reference sequence). The CDR3 has 15 amino acids. The CDR3 sequence is CASSLTGTSAYEQYF. CDR3 bases: TGTGCCAGCAGCTTGACCGGGACTAGCGCTTACGAGCAGTACTTC.

V and J are TRBV7-3 and TRBJ2-7, with TRBD1 matching over 9 bases. This CDR3 region has 13 residues. Trimming took 6 bases from V and 5 from J; bases not matched to a gene: 5. CDR1 and CDR2 from the germline V gene are SGHTA and FQGTGA. The CDR3 loop reads CASRFTGGHEQYF. DNA for the CDR3: TGTGCCAGCAGGTTTACAGGGGGCCACGAGCAGTACTTC. The whole variable domain, filled in from reference TRBV7-3 and TRBJ2-7, reads GAGVSQTPSNKVTEKGKYVELRCDPISGHTALYWYRQSLGQGPEFLIYFQGTGAADDSGLPNDRFFAVRPEGSVSTLKIQRTERGDSAVYLCASRFTGGHEQYFGPGTRLTVT.

The rearrangement joins TRBV2 to TRBJ2-1; a weak D match, TRBD2 (5 bases). The CDR3 covers 16 residues. Trimming cost V 5 bases and J 0 bases, with 14 bases left between them. Germline CDR1 SNHLY, CDR2 FYNNEI. The CDR3 sequence is CASSRTGKGSYNEQFF. The CDR3 nucleotides are TGTGCCAGCAGTCGTACCGGGAAAGGCTCCTACAATGAGCAGTTCTTC.

CDR3 sequence: CASSLREASQPQHF. CDR3 nucleotide sequence: TGTGCCAGCAGTTTAAGGGAGGCCAGTCAGCCCCAGCATTTT. The chain has TRBV28 and TRBJ1-5; D uncertain. CDR1 is MDHEN and CDR2 is SYDVKM in the germline V gene. The CDR3 length is 14 residues. Between the trimmed V and J ends, which lost 2 bases and 6 bases, there was a span of 11 bases.

For the CDR3, the DNA is TGTGCCAGCAGCTTAGGGGCCATGAGAACCTACGAGCAGTACTTC. Translation: CASSLGAMRTYEQYF. This chain links TRBV7-9 with TRBJ2-7; D is undetermined. There are 15 residues in the CDR3. V was shortened by 1 base and J by 2 bases, with 12 bases between the two germline ends. Germline values: CDR1 SEHNR, CDR2 FQNEAQ (reference sequence).

The chain recombines TRBV12-3 or TRBV12-4 with TRBJ1-2; 9 bases are a match to TRBD1. V was pared by 8 bases and J by 2 bases, with 3 bases of the junction left unmatched. The CDR3 has 13 amino acids. The CDR3 coding sequence is TGTGCCAGCGGAACAGGGGGCAACTATGGCTACACCTTC. It specifies CASGTGGNYGYTF.

The chain has TRBV19 and TRBJ1-1, with D tentatively TRBD1 (5 bases). Germline V gene lookup returns CDR1 LNHDA and CDR2 SQIVND (reference sequence). Trimming took off 8 bases at V and 1 base at J, with 14 bases between the two ends. The CDR3 is 14 amino acids. The CDR3 sequence is CASSELGGNTEAFF. In DNA, the CDR3 is TGTGCCAGTTCCGAATTGGGGGGGAACACTGAAGCTTTCTTT.

The V gene is TRBV6-4, the J gene TRBJ2-1, with TRBD2 matching over 8 bases. The germline V gene encodes CDR1 MRHNA and CDR2 SNTAGT. The CDR3 length is 12 residues. Trimming took 6 bases from V and 9 from J; bases not matched to a gene: 4. CDR3 nucleotides: TGTGCCAGCAGCCGGGAGGGTGGTGAGCAGTTCTTC. Translating gives CASSREGGEQFF.

The genes are TRBV12-3 or TRBV12-4 and TRBJ2-3; D ambiguous. The CDR3 runs to 13 residues. The ends were cut back, 5 bases at V and 0 bases at J, with 6 bases in the middle. The CDR3 DNA reads TGTGCCAGCAGTGAACTTAGCACAGATACGCAGTATTTT. Residues: CASSELSTDTQYF.

In DNA form, the CDR3 reads TGTGCCAGCAGCTTGGAACAGGGAAATTCACCCCTCCACTTT. Translating gives CASSLEQGNSPLHF. The chain combines TRBV5-4 with TRBJ1-6; possibly TRBD1 for D (6 bases). V was trimmed by 0 bases and J by 7 bases, leaving 8 bases between them. This CDR3 spans 14 amino acids. The germline V gene encodes CDR1 SGHNT and CDR2 YYREEE (reference sequence).

This rearrangement joins TRBV18 to TRBJ2-1, with D maybe TRBD2 (6 bases). The CDR3 is 15 amino acids. Germline V lookup: CDR1 KGHSH, CDR2 LQKENI. V was clipped by 0 bases and J by 4 bases, with 10 bases between them. DNA of the CDR3: TGTGCCAGCTCACCACCGGGGGGATCTTACAATGAGCAGTTCTTC. Amino acid sequence: CASSPPGGSYNEQFF. Looking up the rest from reference TRBV18 and TRBJ2-1 gives the full variable domain: NAGVMQNPRHLVRRRGQEARLRCSPMKGHSHVYWYRQLPEEGLKFMVYLQKENIIDESGMPKERFSAEFPKEGPSILRIQQVVRGDSAAYFCASSPPGGSYNEQFFGPGTRLTVL.

The chain uses TRBV7-8 and TRBJ1-2; D is perhaps TRBD1 (6 bases). Germline V gene sequence: CDR1 SGHVS, CDR2 FQNEAQ. The V and J ends lost 5 bases and 5 bases respectively, with 18 bases between them. The CDR3 consists of 15 residues. The CDR3 reads CASSREGGPPYGYTF. The CDR3 coding sequence is TGTGCCAGCAGCCGGGAAGGGGGTCCCCCTTATGGCTACACCTTC.

The V call is TRBV7-9, the J call TRBJ1-2; D unclear. Germline V gives CDR1 SEHNR, CDR2 FQNEAQ (reference sequence). Trimming removed 3 bases from V and 8 bases from J, with 13 bases in between. CDR3 length equals 13 residues. DNA of the CDR3: TGTGCCAGCAGCTTGTCCCCGGAGGGAGGCTACACCTTC. Protein product: CASSLSPEGGYTF.

Only a few counts were recorded for this clone. This chain links TRBV4-1 with TRBJ2-3; 10 bases fit TRBD2. CDR1 and CDR2 (germline): MGHRA, YSYEKL. The CDR3 consists of 14 residues. V lost 3 bases, J lost 4 bases, and 1 base stayed unmatched. The CDR3: CASSHLAGADTQYF. The CDR3 DNA reads TGCGCCAGCAGCCACCTAGCGGGAGCAGATACGCAGTATTTT.

This sequence joins TRBV9 and TRBJ2-5; 12 bases agree with TRBD2. The CDR3 is 16 amino acids. Unmatched junction bases numbered 5, after V lost 4 bases and J lost 1 base. Germline values: CDR1 SGDLS, CDR2 YYNGEE. The CDR3 DNA follows: TGTGCCAGCAGCCGCGGACTAGCGGGGCCCCAAGAGACCCAGTACTTC. Translation gives CASSRGLAGPQETQYF.